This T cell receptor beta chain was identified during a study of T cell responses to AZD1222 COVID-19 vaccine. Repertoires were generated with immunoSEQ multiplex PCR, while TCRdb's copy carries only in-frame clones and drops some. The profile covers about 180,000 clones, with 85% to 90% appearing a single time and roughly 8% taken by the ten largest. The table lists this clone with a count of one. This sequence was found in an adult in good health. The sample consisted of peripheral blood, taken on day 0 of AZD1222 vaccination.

DNA of the CDR3: TGCGCCAGCAGCCAAGACCGCAGCCTACAGGAGCAGTACTTC. This encodes CASSQDRSLQEQYF. This chain connects TRBV4-3 to TRBJ2-7, with D hard to call. The CDR3 is 14 residues long. Per the germline V gene, CDR1 is LGHNA and CDR2 is YSLEER. The germline V and J ends were trimmed by 0 bases and 7 bases, with 13 bases remaining between them.